A selection of T cell receptor beta chains follows, all from one sample in a study of blood T cell repertoires in COVID-19. Repertoires were generated with immunoSEQ multiplex PCR, while TCRdb's copy carries only in-frame clones and drops some. Of about 130,000 clones in the sample, more than 75% are singletons; the top ten hold roughly 3.7%. The sequenced sample was peripheral blood. The receptors derive from a man between 50 and 59 years old with active COVID-19. The CDR3 runs from the conserved cysteine through the conserved F or W. Fields, in order: J gene, V gene, clone size, D gene, CDR3 length, CDR3 protein, CDR3 DNA. D genes are given only for firm matches. Size is omitted from some rows. Given values are once, few, many or a class for expanded clones.

J: TRBJ2-1
V: TRBV4-1
size: NA
D: NA
length: 13
CDR3: CASSGLLPHEQFF
DNA: TGCGCCAGCAGCGGGCTTTTACCGCATGAGCAGTTCTTC

J: TRBJ2-7
V: TRBV3-1/TRBV3-2
size: NA
D: TRBD1
length: 14
CDR3: CASSQRGGINEQYF
DNA: TGTGCCAGCAGCCAAAGAGGGGGCATCAACGAGCAGTACTTC

J: TRBJ1-1
V: TRBV5-1
size: NA
D: NA
length: 13
CDR3: CASSLGQGPEAFF
DNA: TGCGCCAGCAGCTTGGGGCAGGGCCCTGAAGCTTTCTTT

J: TRBJ2-5
V: TRBV24-1
size: once
D: TRBD1
length: 13
CDR3: CATRDREMETQYF
DNA: TGTGCCACCAGGGACAGGGAAATGGAGACCCAGTACTTC

J: TRBJ2-1
V: TRBV7-2
size: NA
D: TRBD2
length: 16
CDR3: CASSLAAGGGYNEQFF
DNA: TGTGCCAGCAGCTTAGCGGCGGGAGGGGGATACAATGAGCAGTTCTTC

J: TRBJ1-4
V: TRBV18
size: NA
D: TRBD1
length: 14
CDR3: CASSPDRGSEKLFF
DNA: TGTGCCAGCTCACCAGACAGGGGTAGCGAAAAACTGTTTTTT

J: TRBJ1-6
V: TRBV6-1
size: once
D: NA
length: 15
CDR3: CASSEFGGNNSPLHF
DNA: TGTGCCAGCAGTGAATTCGGGGGAAATAATTCACCCCTCCACTTT

J: TRBJ1-2
V: TRBV6-5
size: NA
D: NA
length: 13
CDR3: CASSHRDGYGYTF
DNA: TGTGCCAGCTCCCACAGGGACGGATATGGCTACACCTTC

J: TRBJ1-2
V: TRBV4-1
size: NA
D: NA
length: 11
CDR3: CASSQGNGYTF
DNA: TGCGCCAGCAGCCAGGGCAATGGCTACACCTTC

J: TRBJ1-2
V: TRBV11-1
size: NA
D: NA
length: 14
CDR3: CASSLYESRSGYTF
DNA: TGTGCCAGCAGCTTATACGAGTCTCGAAGCGGCTACACCTTC

J: TRBJ2-3
V: TRBV5-1
size: NA
D: TRBD2
length: 16
CDR3: CASSSAGLAGTDTQYF
DNA: TGCGCCAGCAGCTCAGCCGGACTAGCGGGCACAGATACGCAGTATTTT

J: TRBJ1-2
V: TRBV6-5
size: NA
D: TRBD1
length: 13
CDR3: CASSDRGPDGYTF
DNA: TGTGCCAGCAGCGACAGGGGGCCGGATGGCTACACCTTC

J: TRBJ1-4
V: TRBV5-1
size: NA
D: NA
length: 14
CDR3: CASSFGGTNEKLFF
DNA: TGCGCCAGCAGCTTCGGGGGAACTAATGAAAAACTGTTTTTT

J: TRBJ1-1
V: TRBV5-6
size: NA
D: TRBD1
length: 18
CDR3: CASSFGISRGLMNTEAFF
DNA: TGTGCCAGCAGCTTTGGTATCAGCAGGGGGCTAATGAACACTGAAGCTTTCTTT

J: TRBJ1-5
V: TRBV28
size: NA
D: TRBD1
length: 18
CDR3: CASSFPNLQGVLNQPQHF
DNA: TGTGCCAGCAGTTTCCCCAACCTTCAGGGGGTACTAAATCAGCCCCAGCATTTT

J: TRBJ1-2
V: TRBV5-6
size: NA
D: NA
length: 13
CDR3: CASSWGSGSGYTF
DNA: TGTGCCAGCAGCTGGGGCAGTGGTAGTGGCTACACCTTC

J: TRBJ2-7
V: TRBV18
size: NA
D: TRBD1
length: 13
CDR3: CASSGGDSYEQYF
DNA: TGTGCCAGCTCTGGTGGGGACAGCTACGAGCAGTACTTC

J: TRBJ2-5
V: TRBV3-1/TRBV3-2
size: NA
D: NA
length: 13
CDR3: CASSRLSQETQYF
DNA: TGTGCCAGCAGTAGACTATCCCAAGAGACCCAGTACTTC

J: TRBJ1-3
V: TRBV18
size: once
D: NA
length: 15
CDR3: CASSPNQGTGNTIYF
DNA: TGTGCCAGCTCACCAAATCAGGGGACTGGAAACACCATATATTTT

J: TRBJ2-2
V: TRBV5-1
size: NA
D: NA
length: 14
CDR3: CASSLDRNTGELFF
DNA: TGCGCCAGCAGCTTGGACAGGAACACCGGGGAGCTGTTTTTT

J: TRBJ1-3
V: TRBV19
size: NA
D: NA
length: 13
CDR3: CASSKNSGNTIYF
DNA: TGTGCCAGTAGCAAAAATTCTGGAAACACCATATATTTT

J: TRBJ1-1
V: TRBV5-1
size: few
D: TRBD1
length: 14
CDR3: CASSETGGVTEAFF
DNA: TGCGCCAGCAGCGAAACAGGGGGCGTCACTGAAGCTTTCTTT

J: TRBJ1-4
V: TRBV2
size: NA
D: TRBD1
length: 16
CDR3: CASSEPPGTGQRKLFF
DNA: TGTGCCAGCAGCGAACCGCCCGGGACAGGGCAGAGAAAACTGTTTTTT

J: TRBJ1-1
V: TRBV5-4
size: NA
D: TRBD1
length: 15
CDR3: CASSSGQGASTEAFF
DNA: TGTGCCAGCAGCTCCGGACAGGGGGCTTCCACTGAAGCTTTCTTT

J: TRBJ2-1
V: TRBV12-3/TRBV12-4
size: NA
D: NA
length: 12
CDR3: CASSTRGYEQFF
DNA: TGTGCCAGCAGCACACGGGGGTATGAGCAGTTCTTC

J: TRBJ2-5
V: TRBV3-1/TRBV3-2
size: NA
D: TRBD2
length: 17
CDR3: CASSPRGSGVREETQYF
DNA: TGTGCCAGCAGCCCCCGGGGTAGCGGGGTCAGAGAAGAGACCCAGTACTTC

J: TRBJ2-5
V: TRBV7-7
size: NA
D: NA
length: 17
CDR3: CASSLGGGLGRAETQYF
DNA: TGTGCCAGCAGCTTAGGGGGAGGCCTAGGGCGGGCCGAGACCCAGTACTTC

J: TRBJ1-5
V: TRBV18
size: NA
D: NA
length: 15
CDR3: CASSPPGGRNQPQHF
DNA: TGTGCCAGCTCACCACCGGGAGGGCGCAATCAGCCCCAGCATTTT

J: TRBJ2-7
V: TRBV7-8
size: NA
D: TRBD1
length: 16
CDR3: CASSLADRRSSYEQYF
DNA: TGTGCCAGCAGCTTAGCGGACAGGAGAAGCTCCTACGAGCAGTACTTC

J: TRBJ2-1
V: TRBV5-1
size: NA
D: TRBD2
length: 16
CDR3: CASSPLAGGPYNEQFF
DNA: TGCGCCAGCAGCCCGTTAGCGGGAGGCCCCTACAATGAGCAGTTCTTC

J: TRBJ2-7
V: TRBV2
size: NA
D: NA
length: 14
CDR3: CASSAESVAYEQYF
DNA: TGTGCCAGCAGCGCGGAGTCGGTCGCCTACGAGCAGTACTTC

J: TRBJ1-4
V: TRBV4-1
size: NA
D: NA
length: 16
CDR3: CASSQDRTKRNEKLFF
DNA: TGCGCCAGCAGCCAGGACCGGACTAAAAGGAATGAAAAACTGTTTTTT

J: TRBJ2-1
V: TRBV27
size: NA
D: TRBD2
length: 13
CDR3: CASSLLAGVKQFF
DNA: TGTGCCAGCAGTTTACTAGCGGGAGTTAAGCAGTTCTTC

J: TRBJ2-7
V: TRBV5-1
size: NA
D: TRBD1
length: 14
CDR3: CASSLIQGAGEQYF
DNA: TGCGCCAGCAGCTTGATACAGGGGGCGGGCGAGCAGTACTTC

J: TRBJ2-1
V: TRBV19
size: NA
D: TRBD2
length: 15
CDR3: CASSQKAGGPIEQFF
DNA: TGTGCCAGTAGCCAAAAAGCGGGAGGGCCGATTGAGCAGTTCTTC

J: TRBJ1-3
V: TRBV9
size: NA
D: TRBD1
length: 15
CDR3: CASSPTGGPGNTIYF
DNA: TGTGCCAGCAGCCCGACAGGGGGCCCTGGAAACACCATATATTTT

J: TRBJ2-5
V: TRBV5-1
size: NA
D: TRBD1
length: 16
CDR3: CASSLEVLRGQETQYF
DNA: TGCGCCAGCAGCTTGGAAGTCCTCAGGGGGCAAGAGACCCAGTACTTC

J: TRBJ1-2
V: TRBV6-5
size: NA
D: NA
length: 15
CDR3: CASSYGPGTNYGYTF
DNA: TGTGCCAGCAGTTACGGGCCCGGGACAAACTATGGCTACACCTTC

J: TRBJ2-3
V: TRBV12-3/TRBV12-4
size: NA
D: NA
length: 13
CDR3: CASSPGYGDTQYF
DNA: TGTGCCAGCAGCCCCGGGTATGGGGATACGCAGTATTTT

J: TRBJ1-1
V: TRBV19
size: NA
D: TRBD1
length: 15
CDR3: CASSPGQLHGTEAFF
DNA: TGTGCCAGTAGTCCGGGACAGCTGCATGGCACTGAAGCTTTCTTT

J: TRBJ2-3
V: TRBV9
size: NA
D: TRBD2
length: 18
CDR3: CASSSRRGGGSTTDTQYF
DNA: TGTGCCAGCAGCTCCCGGCGGGGGGGCGGGAGTACGACAGATACGCAGTATTTT

J: TRBJ2-2
V: TRBV24-1
size: NA
D: NA
length: 13
CDR3: CATSDFWARELFF
DNA: TGTGCCACCAGTGATTTCTGGGCCCGGGAGCTGTTTTTT

J: TRBJ2-5
V: TRBV19
size: NA
D: TRBD1
length: 16
CDR3: CASSKGTGSIQETQYF
DNA: TGTGCCAGTAGTAAGGGGACAGGGTCGATCCAAGAGACCCAGTACTTC

J: TRBJ1-6
V: TRBV11-3
size: NA
D: NA
length: 16
CDR3: CASSLRRQTYNSPLHF
DNA: TGTGCCAGCAGCTTACGCCGACAGACCTATAATTCACCCCTCCACTTT

J: TRBJ1-2
V: TRBV7-2
size: NA
D: TRBD1
length: 16
CDR3: CASSLEQPGTGAGYTF
DNA: TGTGCCAGCAGCTTAGAGCAACCCGGGACAGGGGCTGGCTACACCTTC

J: TRBJ1-1
V: TRBV11-2
size: NA
D: NA
length: 13
CDR3: CASSLDSGTEAFF
DNA: TGTGCCAGCAGCTTAGATTCCGGTACTGAAGCTTTCTTT

J: TRBJ2-3
V: TRBV7-9
size: NA
D: TRBD2
length: 16
CDR3: CASSPGGGGETDTQYF
DNA: TGTGCCAGCAGCCCCGGAGGTGGGGGGGAGACAGATACGCAGTATTTT

J: TRBJ1-2
V: TRBV24-1
size: NA
D: NA
length: 15
CDR3: CATSDSAGINYGYTF
DNA: TGTGCCACCAGTGATTCGGCAGGGATTAACTATGGCTACACCTTC

J: TRBJ2-2
V: TRBV12-5
size: NA
D: TRBD2
length: 16
CDR3: CASGLGTSGSSGELFF
DNA: TGTGCTAGTGGTTTGGGGACTAGCGGGAGTTCCGGGGAGCTGTTTTTT